Presented here are 17 T cell receptor beta chains from one specimen sequenced in a study of CD8+CD57+ T cells in acquired aplastic anemia. TCR beta VDJ and CDR3 were profiled, and genomic DNA was the template. Via MiXCR, TCRdb re-called the reads, giving one row per CDR3 protein. The table records about 180,000 distinct CDR3 sequences, about 50% of them present only once. It was patients with CD8+CD57+ cell expansion by flow cytometry who were chosen for sequencing. Sequencing used sorted CD4+, CD8+, or CD8+CD57+ T cells (not recorded which) from PBMCs. The receptors shown here come from a human donor with aplastic anemia.

J is TRBJ2-7 and V is TRBV29-1, with 8 bases that match TRBD1. Germline trimming cut 7 bases from V and 1 base from J; bases unmatched to any gene: 9. Germline V CDR1 and CDR2: SQVTM, ANQGSEA. CDR3 length equals 14 residues. Written as DNA, the CDR3 is TGCAGCGGCAGGGACAGGTGGGAATCCTACGAGCAGTACTTC. Translating it yields CSGRDRWESYEQYF.

V gene TRBV19 combines with J gene TRBJ1-5; D may be TRBD1 (5 bases). The CDR3 length is 15 residues. The germline V and J ends were trimmed by 7 bases and 2 bases, with 15 bases remaining between them. Germline V lookup: CDR1 LNHDA, CDR2 SQIVND (reference sequence). The CDR3 DNA is TGTGCCAGTAATCCCATGGGGGGAGGCAATCAGCCCCAGCATTTT. Translation gives CASNPMGGGNQPQHF.

As regards this clonotype: An end of the junction differs from the germline gene, which may be a read error. V gene TRBV20-1 combines with J gene TRBJ2-5; 10 positions agree with TRBD2. Germline loops: CDR1 DFQATT, CDR2 SNEGSKA (reference sequence). The CDR3 totals 13 residues. The CDR3 protein is CSASDLAGEAQYF. In DNA, the CDR3 is TGCAGTGCTAGTGATCTAGCGGGAGAGGCCCAGTACTTC.

This clonotype has at least ten counts. The CDR3, as DNA: TGTGCCAGTGGGCCTCCCTGGTCGGCAGTCCAAGAGACCCAGTACTTC. It encodes CASGPPWSAVQETQYF. The J gene is TRBJ2-5, the V gene TRBV19; no clear D gene. CDR1 is LNHDA and CDR2 is SQIVND in the germline V gene (reference sequence). The V end was cut by 8 bases, the J end by 1 base, with 20 bases between. CDR3 length equals 16 residues.

V is TRBV15 and J is TRBJ1-2; a weak D match, TRBD1 (5 bases). Germline V gives CDR1 LNHNV, CDR2 YYDKDF (reference sequence). The CDR3 is made up of 14 amino acids. Trimming removed 4 bases from V and 6 bases from J, with 15 bases in between. The CDR3, as DNA: TGTGCCACCAGCACCGCCGGGCTCAGGGATGGCTACACCTTC. It codes for CATSTAGLRDGYTF.

The chain uses TRBV29-1 and TRBJ2-7; 9 bases fit TRBD2. Germline trimming cut 4 bases from V and 3 bases from J; bases unmatched to any gene: 4. The CDR3 is made up of 13 amino acids. In germline, CDR1 is SQVTM, CDR2 ANQGSEA. CDR3 coding DNA: TGCAGCGTTGCGCGGGAGGGCGGCTACGAGCAGTACTTC. Translated: CSVAREGGYEQYF.

In this sample, this clonotype turned up a few times. A much larger clone is a single base away; this may be a read error. This chain connects TRBV11-3 to TRBJ2-7; the match to TRBD1 covers 8 bases. The CDR3 extends over 15 amino acids. Germline-derived CDR1 and CDR2 are SGHNT and YENEEA. J gave up 5 bases and V 8 bases, and 14 bases lay outside the gene matches. DNA for the CDR3: TGTGCCAGCCGCACCTCGGGACAGGACTCTAACGAGCAGTACTTC. Translating it yields CASRTSGQDSNEQYF.

This clonotype has at least ten counts. The chain employs TRBV24-1 and TRBJ2-3; TRBD2 might be the D (7 bases). The CDR3 loop spans 15 amino acids. Trimming removed 7 bases at V and 4 bases at J, with 17 bases between. Germline CDR1 reads KGHDR; CDR2 reads SFDVKD. CDR3 bases: TGTGCCACCAGCGAACCGGGGGGCGGGGCAGATACGCAGTATTTT. This codes for CATSEPGGGADTQYF.

The chain combines TRBV19 with TRBJ1-6; D is uncertain. Trimming removed 3 bases from V and 7 bases from J, with 13 bases in between. The CDR3 is made up of 15 amino acids. CDR1 and CDR2 from the germline V gene are LNHDA and SQIVND (reference sequence). CDR3 bases: TGTGCCAGTAGTATGGAGGACCTCGCGAATTCACCCCTCCACTTT. Its translation: CASSMEDLANSPLHF. The full variable domain, rest sourced from reference TRBV19 and TRBJ1-6, is DGGITQSPKYLFRKEGQNVTLSCEQNLNHDAMYWYRQDPGQGLRLIYYSQIVNDFQKGDIAEGYSVSREKKESFPLTVTSAQKNPTAFYLCASSMEDLANSPLHFGNGTRLTVT.

With respect to this clonotype: One end of the junction fails to match germline, which may point to a read error. J is TRBJ2-7 and V is TRBV5-1; D is undetermined. This CDR3 spans 15 amino acids. Germline CDR1 SGHRS, CDR2 YFSETQ. The CDR3 DNA reads as TGCGCCAGCTCCCTTCAGCCTAGAAGCTCCTACGTGCAGTACTTC. Encoded protein: CASSLQPRSSYVQYF.

Comment on this clonotype: One base away lies a much larger clone, so this may be a sequencing read error. The chain links TRBV6-4 to TRBJ2-2, with D perhaps TRBD2 (5 bases). The CDR3 runs to 13 residues. CDR1 is MRHNA, CDR2 SNTAGT, per germline. The CDR3 here is CASSDSNTGELSF. CDR3 sequence (DNA): TGTGCCAGCAGTGACTCGAACACCGGGGAGCTGTCTTTT.

The gene calls are TRBV24-1 and TRBJ2-1; D is perhaps TRBD1 (6 bases). CDR3 length: 14 amino acids. Trimming took 2 bases from V and 6 from J, leaving 10 bases between them. In germline, CDR1 is KGHDR, CDR2 SFDVKD. The CDR3 spells CATSDYEGVNEQFF. The CDR3 nucleotides read TGTGCCACCAGTGATTACGAGGGGGTCAATGAGCAGTTCTTC.

This chain joins TRBV15 and TRBJ2-7, with 9 nucleotides matching TRBD2. CDR3 size: 16 residues. Germline CDR1 reads LNHNV; CDR2 reads YYDKDF (reference sequence). The junction had 13 bases not matched to a gene; V was cut back by 5 bases and J by 5 bases. This CDR3 reads CATSGPGLAAADEQYF. The CDR3, as DNA: TGTGCCACCAGCGGGCCGGGACTAGCTGCGGCGGACGAGCAGTACTTC.

This clonotype was seen just once. V is TRBV11-1 and J is TRBJ1-1; D ambiguous. V was trimmed by 4 bases and J by 3 bases, leaving 21 bases between them. The CDR3 length is 17 residues. Germline values: CDR1 SGHAT, CDR2 FQDESV (reference sequence). CDR3 region: CASSSASFGRGDTEAFF. The DNA of the CDR3 is TGTGCCAGCAGCTCCGCCTCGTTTGGACGGGGAGACACTGAAGCTTTCTTT.

This clonotype has at least ten counts. The rearrangement links TRBV10-3 to TRBJ2-2; 14 bases are a match to TRBD2. Germline CDR1 reads ENHRY; CDR2 reads SYGVKD. The CDR3 sequence is 15 residues long. The V gene end was trimmed by 7 bases and the J gene end by 6 bases; junction bases not matched to a gene: 4. Here the CDR3 DNA reads TGTGCCATCAAGTTGGGACTAGCGGGGGCCGGGGAGCTGTTTTTT. Its protein is CAIKLGLAGAGELFF.

The rearrangement joins TRBV20-1 to TRBJ2-7, with TRBD2 identical over 14 bases. The germline CDR1 and CDR2 sequences are DFQATT and SNEGSKA (reference sequence). The CDR3 covers 20 residues. Trimming took 0 bases from V and 2 from J; bases not matched to a gene: 15. Here the CDR3 DNA reads TGCAGTGCTAGAGATGGCGGGACTAGCGGGAGTGGTCGGGAAACCTACGAGCAGTACTTC. Protein sequence: CSARDGGTSGSGRETYEQYF.

The sample holds many counts of this clonotype. The chain combines TRBV4-2 with TRBJ1-4; the match to TRBD1 covers 11 bases. Germline V gene data show CDR1 as LGHNA and CDR2 as YNFKEQ. The CDR3 spans 15 residues. V dropped 0 bases and J dropped 8; count of bases not matched to a gene: 2. CDR3 loop: CASSQDGTGGEKLFF. DNA of the CDR3: TGTGCCAGCAGCCAAGACGGGACAGGGGGGGAAAAACTGTTTTTT.